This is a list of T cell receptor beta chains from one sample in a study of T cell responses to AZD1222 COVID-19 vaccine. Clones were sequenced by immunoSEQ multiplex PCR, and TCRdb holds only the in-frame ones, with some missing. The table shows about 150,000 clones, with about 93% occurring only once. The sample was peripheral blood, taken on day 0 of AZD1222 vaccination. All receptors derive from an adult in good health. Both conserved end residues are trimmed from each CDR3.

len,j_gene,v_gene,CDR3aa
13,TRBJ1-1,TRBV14,ASRESGAVSTEAF
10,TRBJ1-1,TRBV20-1,SASGQGGDFR
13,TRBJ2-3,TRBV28,ASSLVQGVTDTQY
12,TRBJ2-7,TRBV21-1,ASSKVSHRYEQY
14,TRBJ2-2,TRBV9,ASSTPSGGLTGELF
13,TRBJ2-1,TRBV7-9,ASSTGTGSHNEQF
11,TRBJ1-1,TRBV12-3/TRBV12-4,ASSPGGRAEAF
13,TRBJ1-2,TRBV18,ASSPYRGSDYGYT
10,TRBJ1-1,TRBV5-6,ASSFHGAEAF
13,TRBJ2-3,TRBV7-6,ASSEGTDYTDTQY
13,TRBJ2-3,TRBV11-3,ASSYYGGGPDTQY
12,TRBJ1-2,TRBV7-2,ASSLTADSYGYT
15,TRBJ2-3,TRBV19,ASSPRLLARATDTQY
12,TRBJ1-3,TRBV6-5,ASIPRGLGNTIY
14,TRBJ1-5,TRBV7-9,ASSPGTGESNQPQH
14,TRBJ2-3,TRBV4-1,ASSQGWGYGTDTQY
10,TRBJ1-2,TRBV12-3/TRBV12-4,ASSFSGYGYT
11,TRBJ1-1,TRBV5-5,ASSLAGRTEAF
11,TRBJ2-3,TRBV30,AWSPPSTDTQY
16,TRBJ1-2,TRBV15,ATSRDEGQGRVNYGYT
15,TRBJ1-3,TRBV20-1,SASFPQGAISGNTIY
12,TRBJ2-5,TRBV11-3,ASSLGLVEETQY
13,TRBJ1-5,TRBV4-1,ASSQVAGSNQPQH
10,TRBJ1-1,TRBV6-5,ASSSGRGRAF
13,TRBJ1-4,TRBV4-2,ASSQDQAETGKLF
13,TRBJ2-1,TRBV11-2,ASSLRPGTYNEQF
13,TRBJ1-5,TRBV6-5,ASSYSADRAQPQH
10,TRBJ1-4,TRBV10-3,ATRREGEKLF
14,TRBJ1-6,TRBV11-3,ASSPGTAFNNSPLH
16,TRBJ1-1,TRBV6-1,ASSARIGGGQGNTEAF
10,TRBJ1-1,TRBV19,ASSYYRTEAF
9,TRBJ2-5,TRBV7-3,ASSEGETQY
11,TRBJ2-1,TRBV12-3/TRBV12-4,ASSLMGINEQF
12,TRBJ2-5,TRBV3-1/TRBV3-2,ASKSGGAGETQY
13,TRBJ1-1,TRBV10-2,ASILQKGASTEAF
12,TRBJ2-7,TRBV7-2,ASSRGGVKGEQY
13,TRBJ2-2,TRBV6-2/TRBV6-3,ASSYLGPEGGELF
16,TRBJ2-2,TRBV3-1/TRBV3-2,ASSQGWISGQNTGELF
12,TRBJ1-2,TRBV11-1,ASSPDGQSYGYT
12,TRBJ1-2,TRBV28,ASSPWTGRLGYT
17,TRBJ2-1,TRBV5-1,ASSPARDSLLISYNEQF
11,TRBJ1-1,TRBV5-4,ASSLLGGTEAF
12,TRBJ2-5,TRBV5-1,ASSPPEGQETQY
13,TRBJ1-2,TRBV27,ASRPGTGGPTGYT
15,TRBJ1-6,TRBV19,ASSPHAGQGMHSPLH
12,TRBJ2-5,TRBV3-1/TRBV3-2,ASSQVLYQETQY
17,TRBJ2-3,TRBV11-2,ASSTRDRFSSYGTDTQY
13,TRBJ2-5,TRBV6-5,ASSRTSGQGETQY
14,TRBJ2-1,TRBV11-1,ASSPRDRAYYNEQF
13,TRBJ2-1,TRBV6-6,ASSSPGGRRNEQF
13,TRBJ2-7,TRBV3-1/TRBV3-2,ASSKRTGLKSEQY
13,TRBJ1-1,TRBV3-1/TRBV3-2,ASSQDWVMNTEAF
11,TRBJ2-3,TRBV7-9,ASWWGGADTQY
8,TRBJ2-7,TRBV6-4,AISDREDH
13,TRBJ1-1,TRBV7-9,ASSLDSLRLGEAF
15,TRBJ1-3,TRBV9,ASSVEGQMSSGNTIY
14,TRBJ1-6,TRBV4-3,ASSHNRGSYNSPLH
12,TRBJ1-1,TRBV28,ASSPGRWRTEAF